A selection of T cell receptor beta chains follows, all from one sample in a study of blood T cell repertoires in COVID-19. Sequencing used immunoSEQ multiplex PCR; TCRdb keeps in-frame clones, though not all of them. The table includes 50,000 to 80,000 clones, approximately 89% detected once. The sequenced sample consisted of peripheral blood. Receptor source: a man aged 55 to 69 with acute or convalescent COVID-19. The CDR3 runs from the conserved cysteine through the conserved F or W. A D gene is named only where the DNA matches it firmly. Size values are once, few and many counts, or a class for expanded clones, and some rows have none.

V: TRBV12-5
size: -
J: TRBJ1-5
D: -
DNA: TGTGCTAGTGGTTTGAATGTATTGGGGGGAAGCAATCAGCCCCAGCATTTT
CDR3: CASGLNVLGGSNQPQHF

V: TRBV19
size: -
J: TRBJ2-3
D: -
DNA: TGTGCCAGTAGTAAGGGGGGGCTCAGGGATACGCAGTATTTT
CDR3: CASSKGGLRDTQYF

V: TRBV5-1
size: -
J: TRBJ2-3
D: TRBD1
DNA: TGCGCCAGCAGCCCGACAGGGGAAGATACGCAGTATTTT
CDR3: CASSPTGEDTQYF

V: TRBV4-1
size: once
J: TRBJ1-2
D: TRBD1
DNA: TGCGCCAGCAGCCCTCAATTCGGGACAGGGGCCAACTATGGCTACACCTTC
CDR3: CASSPQFGTGANYGYTF

V: TRBV30
size: -
J: TRBJ1-6
D: TRBD1
DNA: TGTGCCCGGAGGATACCGGGACAGACAAATTCACCCCTCCACTTT
CDR3: CARRIPGQTNSPLHF

V: TRBV5-1
size: -
J: TRBJ2-5
D: TRBD1
DNA: TGCGCCAGCAGCGACGGGGACAGGGCGTTCCAAGAGACCCAGTACTTC
CDR3: CASSDGDRAFQETQYF

V: TRBV9
size: -
J: TRBJ1-2
D: -
DNA: TGTGCCAGCAGCGTGGCGCTGTCGGAGGGTGACTATGGCTACACCTTC
CDR3: CASSVALSEGDYGYTF

V: TRBV6-5
size: -
J: TRBJ1-1
D: -
DNA: TGTGCCAGCAGGGTTTCGCAGGGTACGGGTGAAGCTTTCTTT
CDR3: CASRVSQGTGEAFF

V: TRBV6-5
size: -
J: TRBJ1-5
D: TRBD1
DNA: TGTGCCAGCAGAGGACAGGGGGCTAGTCAGCCCCAGCATTTT
CDR3: CASRGQGASQPQHF

V: TRBV5-1
size: -
J: TRBJ1-2
D: TRBD1
DNA: TGCGCCACCCGACAGGGGGCGTTAGGTGGCTACACCTTC
CDR3: CATRQGALGGYTF

V: TRBV11-3
size: -
J: TRBJ1-1
D: TRBD1
DNA: TGTGCCAGCAGCTCCCGCCCTTTCCGGGACAGGGAGAGGGACACTGAAGCTTTCTTT
CDR3: CASSSRPFRDRERDTEAFF

V: TRBV7-6
size: -
J: TRBJ1-3
D: TRBD1
DNA: TGTGCCAGCAGCCGCGGACAGGCCTCGGTGGACACCATATATTTT
CDR3: CASSRGQASVDTIYF

V: TRBV7-9
size: -
J: TRBJ2-3
D: -
DNA: TGTGCCAGCAGCTTAGCGATCGGGGATGGGAGCACAGATACGCAGTATTTT
CDR3: CASSLAIGDGSTDTQYF

V: TRBV25-1
size: -
J: TRBJ2-1
D: TRBD1
DNA: TGTGCCAGCAGTCCGGGACAGGCATACAATGAGCAGTTCTTC
CDR3: CASSPGQAYNEQFF

V: TRBV7-3
size: -
J: TRBJ2-4
D: TRBD1
DNA: TGTGCCAGCAGCTTAGCAGGGGGTCTCAAAAACATTCAGTACTTC
CDR3: CASSLAGGLKNIQYF

V: TRBV30
size: -
J: TRBJ1-1
D: -
DNA: TGTGCCTGGAGTGTAGGCGGGGGCGTACCTTTCTTT
CDR3: CAWSVGGGVPFF

V: TRBV11-3
size: -
J: TRBJ2-1
D: TRBD2
DNA: TGTGCCAGCACCCTCCTCTCGTTAGCGGGATTTGCCTACAATGAGCAGTTCTTC
CDR3: CASTLLSLAGFAYNEQFF

V: TRBV2
size: -
J: TRBJ2-7
D: TRBD1
DNA: TGTGCCACCAAGGTGGACAGGGGGCCGGGAGAGCAGTACTTC
CDR3: CATKVDRGPGEQYF

V: TRBV7-2
size: -
J: TRBJ2-1
D: TRBD2
DNA: TGTGCCAGCAGCTTACGGGGGGGGCCGACTGAGCAGTTCTTC
CDR3: CASSLRGGPTEQFF

V: TRBV4-1
size: -
J: TRBJ2-1
D: -
DNA: TGCGCCAGCAGCCAAGGCAGGCAGGGAAGGTCCTACAATGAGCAGTTCTTC
CDR3: CASSQGRQGRSYNEQFF

V: TRBV7-2
size: -
J: TRBJ1-1
D: TRBD1
DNA: TGTGCCAGCAGCTTAGTCCACAGGGGGCTTACTGAAGCTTTCTTT
CDR3: CASSLVHRGLTEAFF

V: TRBV5-6
size: -
J: TRBJ2-6
D: -
DNA: TGTGCCAGCAGCTTGGCAGGGCTCCCATCCAACGTCCTGACTTTC
CDR3: CASSLAGLPSNVLTF

V: TRBV5-1
size: once
J: TRBJ1-2
D: TRBD1
DNA: TGCGCCAGCAGGCCTCCCCGGGACAGGGAAACTAACTATGGCTACACCTTC
CDR3: CASRPPRDRETNYGYTF

V: TRBV9
size: -
J: TRBJ1-4
D: -
DNA: TGTGCCAGCAGCTACAGGTCAACTAATGAAAAACTGTTTTTT
CDR3: CASSYRSTNEKLFF

V: TRBV24-1
size: -
J: TRBJ2-3
D: -
DNA: TGTGCCACCAGTGATTACAGGGAGAAGGGCACAGATACGCAGTATTTT
CDR3: CATSDYREKGTDTQYF

V: TRBV25-1
size: -
J: TRBJ2-3
D: -
DNA: TGTGCCAGCAGTGCATCTGGTGGACTCACAGATACGCAGTATTTT
CDR3: CASSASGGLTDTQYF

V: TRBV3-1/TRBV3-2
size: -
J: TRBJ2-3
D: TRBD1
DNA: TGTGCCAGCAGCCAAGGGACAGGGGTGGCAGATACGCAGTATTTT
CDR3: CASSQGTGVADTQYF

V: TRBV2
size: -
J: TRBJ1-5
D: -
DNA: TGTGCCAGCAATCAGCGTTATAGCAATCAGCCCCAGCATTTT
CDR3: CASNQRYSNQPQHF

V: TRBV5-1
size: -
J: TRBJ2-2
D: -
DNA: TGCGCCAGCCTCCGGGACAAGAACACCGGGGAGCTGTTTTTT
CDR3: CASLRDKNTGELFF

V: TRBV2
size: -
J: TRBJ1-1
D: TRBD1
DNA: TGTGCCAGCAGTGACAGGACAGGGGCCGAAGCTTTCTTT
CDR3: CASSDRTGAEAFF

V: TRBV6-5
size: -
J: TRBJ1-1
D: -
DNA: TGTGCCAGCGGCCGGACAGACCTTGAAGCTTTCTTT
CDR3: CASGRTDLEAFF

V: TRBV20-1
size: -
J: TRBJ1-6
D: TRBD1
DNA: TGCAGTGCTAGTTTTCCGGGACAGGGGGATTCACCCCTCCACTTT
CDR3: CSASFPGQGDSPLHF

V: TRBV5-1
size: -
J: TRBJ2-4
D: TRBD2
DNA: TGCGCCAGCAGCTTGGAGGCGCAGGGGTTAGCGGGGGCCAAAAACATTCAGTACTTC
CDR3: CASSLEAQGLAGAKNIQYF

V: TRBV6-1
size: -
J: TRBJ1-5
D: TRBD1
DNA: TGTGCCAGCAGTGAAGGGACAGGGGGCATGAGCAATCAGCCCCAGCATTTT
CDR3: CASSEGTGGMSNQPQHF

V: TRBV27
size: -
J: TRBJ2-7
D: TRBD1
DNA: TGTGCCAGCAGTAAACAGGGGGCGTACGGTGAGCAGTACTTC
CDR3: CASSKQGAYGEQYF

V: TRBV27
size: once
J: TRBJ2-3
D: -
DNA: TGTGCCAGCAGTTTCGGGGATACGCAGTATTTT
CDR3: CASSFGDTQYF

V: TRBV4-1
size: -
J: TRBJ2-7
D: -
DNA: TGCGCCAGCAGCCAAGATCGAGGGTCCTACGAGCAGTACTTC
CDR3: CASSQDRGSYEQYF

V: TRBV11-2
size: -
J: TRBJ1-1
D: -
DNA: TGTGCCAGCAGCTACCTAAAAGGGGGCACTGAAGCTTTCTTT
CDR3: CASSYLKGGTEAFF

V: TRBV19
size: -
J: TRBJ1-3
D: -
DNA: TGTGCCAGTAAAAGACAGGCGTTCTCTGGAAACACCATATATTTT
CDR3: CASKRQAFSGNTIYF

V: TRBV5-1
size: -
J: TRBJ2-2
D: -
DNA: TGCGCCAGCAGCCGGGGGGCGGTAAACACCGGGGAGCTGTTTTTT
CDR3: CASSRGAVNTGELFF

V: TRBV10-2
size: -
J: TRBJ1-2
D: TRBD1
DNA: TGCGCCAGCGCAAAGGGACAGATAGACTATGGCTACACCTTC
CDR3: CASAKGQIDYGYTF

V: TRBV7-8
size: -
J: TRBJ2-2
D: TRBD1
DNA: TGTGCCAGCAGCACCCAGGACAGGGCCGGGGAGCTGTTTTTT
CDR3: CASSTQDRAGELFF

V: TRBV20-1
size: -
J: TRBJ2-1
D: -
DNA: TGCAGTGCTTCTTTGAGGGATGAGCAGTTCTTC
CDR3: CSASLRDEQFF

V: TRBV10-3
size: -
J: TRBJ2-1
D: TRBD1
DNA: TGTGCCATCAGGGATCCCGGGACAGGGGGCAATGAGCAGTTCTTC
CDR3: CAIRDPGTGGNEQFF

V: TRBV6-5
size: -
J: TRBJ1-5
D: -
DNA: TGTGCCAGCAGTCCGAATCGCCCAGGAATTCAGCCCCAGCATTTT
CDR3: CASSPNRPGIQPQHF

V: TRBV9
size: -
J: TRBJ2-7
D: -
DNA: TGTGCCAGCAGCGTAGGAGACAGCACCTACGAGCAGTACTTC
CDR3: CASSVGDSTYEQYF